A single sample gave rise to the 30 T cell receptor beta chains below, sequenced in a study of metastatic and nonmetastatic thyroid tumors. TCRdb reprocessed the PCR reads using MiXCR. The table includes some 19,000 clones, approximately 29% detected once. Prior to thyroid surgery, none of the patients had received any treatment. The sample taken for sequencing was adjacent normal tissue. The receptors originated from a female donor with papillary thyroid cancer or a benign thyroid nodule (not recorded which). Some clones in this sample may be carry-over from other donors' samples.

This clone has only one observation. The gene calls are TRBV6-1 and TRBJ1-5; 9 bases agree with TRBD1. With 6 bases clipped from V and 3 bases from J, the junction kept 6 bases outside the gene matches. There are 15 residues in the CDR3. CDR1 and CDR2 (germline): MNHNS, SASEGT. CDR3 residues: CASSGGTGNNQPQHF. The CDR3 DNA reads TGTGCCAGCAGCGGAGGGACAGGGAACAATCAGCCCCAGCATTTT.

The rearrangement joins TRBV20-1 to TRBJ1-5, with D perhaps TRBD1 (5 bases). CDR3 length: 14 residues. CDR1 is DFQATT and CDR2 is SNEGSKA in the germline V gene (reference sequence). Trimming stripped 1 base from V and 4 bases from J, with 11 bases between. CDR3 sequence: CSARGGRVNQPQHF. CDR3 sequence (DNA): TGCAGTGCTAGAGGGGGCAGGGTGAATCAGCCCCAGCATTTT.

The chain links TRBV5-1 to TRBJ2-7; D is possibly TRBD2 (5 bases). CDR3 length: 14 residues. Germline V gene sequence: CDR1 SGHRS, CDR2 YFSETQ. V lost 0 bases, J lost 0 bases, and 7 bases lay in between. CDR3 coding DNA: TGCGCCAGCAGCTTGGACGGGGTCTCCTACGAGCAGTACTTC. Its translation is CASSLDGVSYEQYF.

This chain connects TRBV7-2 to TRBJ2-7; 14 bases are a match to TRBD2. The CDR3 is made up of 15 amino acids. Trimming removed 2 bases from V and 5 bases from J; junction bases left unmatched: 2. Germline-derived CDR1 and CDR2 are SGHTA and FQGNSA. Here the CDR3 DNA reads TGTGCCAGCAGCTTACGACTAGCGGGAGGGGACGAGCAGTACTTC. The encoded protein is CASSLRLAGGDEQYF.

This chain links TRBV5-1 with TRBJ1-1, with D perhaps TRBD1 (6 bases). Germline CDR1 is SGHRS and CDR2 is YFSETQ. V was clipped by 4 bases and J by 0 bases, with 13 bases between them. This CDR3 region has 15 residues. The DNA of the CDR3 is TGCGCCAGCAGCCCGGGGGACATAATGAACACTGAAGCTTTCTTT. Translation gives CASSPGDIMNTEAFF.

A word on this clone: This CDR3 fails to terminate in the conserved phenylalanine or tryptophan, so it likely reflects a read error. The DNA is left out, because the CDR3 cannot be placed on it with certainty; the CDR3 is given as TCRdb lists it. The chain joins TRBV7-9 to TRBJ1-6; TRBD1 reflects the table's D call only, with no check against the DNA. A total of 8 residues make up the CDR3, ends included. Germline lookup yields CDR1 SEHNR and CDR2 FQNEAQ (reference sequence). CDR3 protein: CASSLPQA.

This chain joins TRBV28 and TRBJ2-7; no clear D. Trimming took 3 bases from V and 6 from J, leaving 15 bases between them. This CDR3 spans 14 amino acids. CDR1 MDHEN and CDR2 SYDVKM come from the germline V gene. CDR3 in amino acids: CASSFIPRRSEQYF. DNA for the CDR3: TGTGCCAGCAGTTTTATCCCCAGGAGATCCGAGCAGTACTTC.

Remarks on this clone: At one boundary the junction diverges from the germline segment, which might be a read error. The CDR3 here is CASSGPIDIYVYTF. The CDR3 nucleotides are TGTGCTAGCAGTGGGCCCATCGATATCTATGTCTACACCTTC. V usage is TRBV6-1 and J usage is TRBJ1-2; no definite D call. Germline CDR1 and CDR2: MNHNS and SASEGT. The length of the CDR3 is 14 residues.

This clone appeared a few times. The chain uses TRBV2 and TRBJ2-1; D remains unclear. The CDR3 consists of 14 residues. Looked up from germline, CDR1 is SNHLY and CDR2 is FYNNEI. The V end lost 7 bases, the J end lost 0 bases, and 10 bases lay between the germline ends. The DNA for the CDR3 is TGTGCCAGCAAGGTTACCGTCTCCTACAATGAGCAGTTCTTC. Translating it yields CASKVTVSYNEQFF.

Within the sample, this clone is medium-sized. The chain has TRBV6-1 and TRBJ1-5; D might be TRBD1 (6 bases). Trimming cost V 4 bases and J 1 base, with 17 bases left between them. The CDR3 has 17 residues. Germline loops: CDR1 MNHNS, CDR2 SASEGT. This CDR3 reads CASSVRGRGGSNQPQHF. The CDR3 region has the DNA TGTGCCAGCAGTGTTCGTGGCAGGGGTGGGAGCAATCAGCCCCAGCATTTT.

This clone has just a few counts. This chain connects TRBV6-1 to TRBJ2-1; D call uncertain. V was trimmed by 5 bases and J by 3 bases, leaving 11 bases between them. CDR1 and CDR2 (germline): MNHNS, SASEGT. This CDR3 has 14 amino acids. The CDR3, as DNA: TGTGCCAGCAGTCCCCGGCGTCTCTACAATGAGCAGTTCTTC. This codes for CASSPRRLYNEQFF.

This clone was recorded many times. This chain joins TRBV5-4 and TRBJ1-1; the D gene is possibly TRBD1 (6 bases). With 1 base removed from V and 2 bases from J, the gap between germline ends came to 12 bases. The CDR3 totals 15 residues. The germline CDR1 and CDR2 sequences are SGHNT and YYREEE (reference sequence). The CDR3 DNA is TGTGCCAGCAGCTTGCAGGGGCAGCTTAACACTGAAGCTTTCTTT. Protein: CASSLQGQLNTEAFF.

This clone is categorized as medium-sized. The DNA of the CDR3 is TGTGCCAGCAGCCCGGACAGGGGGCAGCCCCAGCATTTT. Protein sequence: CASSPDRGQPQHF. The chain carries TRBV11-2 and TRBJ1-5; 10 bases line up with TRBD1. The CDR3 loop spans 13 amino acids. Trimming took 5 bases from V and 7 from J; bases not matched to a gene: 2. Germline CDR1 and CDR2: SGHAT and FQNNGV.

This chain connects TRBV20-1 to TRBJ2-7; 9 nucleotides agree with TRBD1. Per germline, CDR1 DFQATT and CDR2 SNEGSKA (reference sequence). The ends lost 5 bases at V and 2 bases at J; junction bases unmatched: 10. CDR3 length: 15 amino acids. The CDR3 reads CSAPIEGQGTYEQYF. The CDR3 bases are TGCAGTGCTCCGATAGAGGGACAGGGAACCTACGAGCAGTACTTC.

In this sample, this clone turned up a few times. This sequence joins TRBV19 and TRBJ1-5, with D tentatively TRBD1 (5 bases). Germline V CDR1 and CDR2: LNHDA, SQIVND (reference sequence). The CDR3 sequence is 15 residues long. Trimming removed 1 base at V and 4 bases at J, with 11 bases between. The CDR3 spells CASSIVDSPNQPQHF. The CDR3, as DNA: TGTGCCAGTAGTATAGTCGACAGCCCAAATCAGCCCCAGCATTTT. The full variable domain, rest sourced from reference TRBV19 and TRBJ1-5, is DGGITQSPKYLFRKEGQNVTLSCEQNLNHDAMYWYRQDPGQGLRLIYYSQIVNDFQKGDIAEGYSVSREKKESFPLTVTSAQKNPTAFYLCASSIVDSPNQPQHFGDGTRLSIL.

This clone has just one count. Its ends do not fully match the called genes, so a read error is possible. For the CDR3, the DNA is TGTCCCAGCATAACTGTCGGCGGCTACACCTTC. Translating it yields CPSITVGGYTF. The chain is built from TRBV2 and TRBJ1-2; D not certain. This CDR3 comprises 11 residues. The V gene's germline CDR1 is SNHLY and CDR2 FYNNEI.

This clone appeared a few times. The rearrangement links TRBV6-1 to TRBJ1-2, with TRBD1 identical over 12 bases. J was trimmed by 4 bases and V by 2 bases; bases with no gene match: 8. CDR1 is MNHNS and CDR2 is SASEGT in the germline V gene. The CDR3 is 17 residues long. The CDR3: CASSESQGQGAFYGYTF. In DNA form, the CDR3 reads TGTGCCAGCAGTGAATCCCAGGGACAGGGGGCTTTCTATGGCTACACCTTC.

The CDR3 reads CASSSNPYEQYF. CDR3 in DNA: TGTGCCAGCAGTTCGAACCCCTACGAGCAGTACTTC. The rearrangement links TRBV6-5 to TRBJ2-7; D not resolved. The V end was cut by 4 bases, the J end by 2 bases, with 6 bases between. Germline CDR1 and CDR2: MNHEY and SVGAGI. The CDR3 runs 12 residues.

The rearrangement links TRBV2 to TRBJ2-7; a weak D match, TRBD2 (6 bases). CDR1 is SNHLY and CDR2 is FYNNEI in the germline V gene. V lost 8 bases and J lost 11, with 16 bases in between. This CDR3 comprises 11 residues. The CDR3 reads CASSGRDLEYF. CDR3 DNA: TGTGCCAGCTCGGGGCGGGACCTGGAGTACTTC.

This clone is categorized as medium-sized. The chain recombines TRBV9 with TRBJ1-1; D is undetermined. Germline lookup yields CDR1 SGDLS and CDR2 YYNGEE. The CDR3 runs 15 residues. Trimming cost V 2 bases and J 1 base, with 12 bases left between them. DNA of the CDR3: TGTGCCAGCAGCGTGGAATTTACCGGGAACACTGAAGCTTTCTTT. This translates into CASSVEFTGNTEAFF.

A few counts support this clone. The chain links TRBV28 to TRBJ2-7; 11 bases fit TRBD2. The CDR3 contains 16 residues. In germline, CDR1 is MDHEN, CDR2 SYDVKM. The trim removed 6 bases at V and 2 bases at J, leaving 9 bases unmatched. The DNA of the CDR3 is TGTGCCAGCAGGTTCACTAGCGGGAGAAACCCCTACGAGCAGTACTTC. The encoded protein is CASRFTSGRNPYEQYF.

This clone showed up many times. The chain joins TRBV29-1 to TRBJ1-1; 9 nucleotides match TRBD1. V was clipped by 7 bases and J by 1 base; unmatched bases: 7. The CDR3 sequence is 14 residues long. Per the germline V gene, CDR1 is SQVTM and CDR2 is ANQGSEA. The CDR3 spells CSGSSDRGNTEAFF. CDR3 sequence (DNA): TGCAGCGGAAGCTCGGACAGGGGGAACACTGAAGCTTTCTTT.

This clone has ten or more counts. The CDR3: CASSSLAGGHEQYF. CDR3 sequence (DNA): TGTGCCAGCAGCTCCTTAGCGGGGGGGCATGAGCAGTACTTC. The rearrangement joins TRBV7-6 to TRBJ2-7, with 11 bases aligning to TRBD2. Germline V CDR1 and CDR2: SGHVS, FNYEAQ. Trimming took 4 bases from V and 7 from J; bases not matched to a gene: 6. The CDR3 is made up of 14 amino acids.

There are many counts of this clone. The chain employs TRBV24-1 and TRBJ2-3; tentatively, D is TRBD2 (6 bases). This CDR3 is built from 15 residues. CDR1 and CDR2 from the germline V gene are KGHDR and SFDVKD. V lost 3 bases to trimming and J lost 2 bases, with 11 bases between them. The CDR3 DNA sequence: TGTGCCACCAGTGATCCGGGGACTGTCACAGATACGCAGTATTTT. It specifies CATSDPGTVTDTQYF.

In its sample, this clone is medium-sized. This chain joins TRBV2 and TRBJ2-2, with 10 bases aligning to TRBD2. With V trimmed by 6 bases and J by 7 bases, 5 bases remained unmatched. The CDR3 has 14 amino acids. Germline V gene data show CDR1 as SNHLY and CDR2 as FYNNEI. CDR3 nucleotide sequence: TGTGCCAGCAGCGGACTAGCGGAGGGCGGGGAGCTGTTTTTT. Translated: CASSGLAEGGELFF.

Relative to its sample, this clone is medium-sized. V usage is TRBV28 and J usage is TRBJ1-1; D not certain. Between the trimmed V and J ends, which lost 7 bases and 1 base, there was a span of 13 bases. The V gene's germline CDR1 is MDHEN and CDR2 SYDVKM. The CDR3 contains 14 residues. Written as DNA, the CDR3 is TGTGCCAGCATCCCTCCGTTGGGGAACACTGAAGCTTTCTTT. Amino acid sequence: CASIPPLGNTEAFF.

The chain uses TRBV20-1 and TRBJ2-7, with 9 bases aligning to TRBD2. The V gene end was trimmed by 7 bases and the J gene end by 4 bases; junction bases not matched to a gene: 14. The CDR3 has 15 amino acids. CDR1 and CDR2 (germline): DFQATT, SNEGSKA (reference sequence). The CDR3 is CSVWTAAGGQYEQYF. In nucleotides, the CDR3 is TGCAGTGTGTGGACCGCGGCGGGAGGGCAATACGAGCAGTACTTC.

This clone was observed once. V and J are TRBV11-3 and TRBJ1-1; D is perhaps TRBD1 (5 bases). This CDR3 spans 15 amino acids. V was pared by 0 bases and J by 6 bases, with 14 bases between. Germline V gives CDR1 SGHNT, CDR2 YENEEA. The DNA of the CDR3 is TGTGCCAGCAGCTTAGACCAGGGCAGATTCCCTGAAGCTTTCTTT. This translates into CASSLDQGRFPEAFF.

The chain couples TRBV30 to TRBJ2-7; the match to TRBD2 covers 13 bases. From germline, CDR1 is GTSNPN and CDR2 SVGIG (reference sequence). This CDR3 is 13 amino acids long. The junction had 3 bases not matched to a gene; V was cut back by 1 base and J by 9 bases. CDR3 coding DNA: TGTGCCTGGAGTGGGACTAGCGGGAGTGGGCAGTACTTC. It encodes CAWSGTSGSGQYF. Variable domain in full (rest from reference TRBV30 and TRBJ2-7): SQTIHQWPATLVQPVGSPLSLECTVEGTSNPNLYWYRQAAGRGLQLLFYSVGIGQISSEVPQNLSASRPQDRQFILSSKKLLLSDSGFYLCAWSGTSGSGQYFGPGTRLTVT.

In its sample, this clone was seen a few times. The chain couples TRBV27 to TRBJ2-7; D uncertain. Trimming cost V 6 bases and J 4 bases, with 16 bases left between them. The CDR3 totals 14 residues. Germline V lookup: CDR1 MNHEY, CDR2 SMNVEV (reference sequence). The CDR3 DNA sequence: TGTGCCAGCAGCACCGGGCCGAAAATATACGAGCAGTACTTC. Protein product: CASSTGPKIYEQYF.